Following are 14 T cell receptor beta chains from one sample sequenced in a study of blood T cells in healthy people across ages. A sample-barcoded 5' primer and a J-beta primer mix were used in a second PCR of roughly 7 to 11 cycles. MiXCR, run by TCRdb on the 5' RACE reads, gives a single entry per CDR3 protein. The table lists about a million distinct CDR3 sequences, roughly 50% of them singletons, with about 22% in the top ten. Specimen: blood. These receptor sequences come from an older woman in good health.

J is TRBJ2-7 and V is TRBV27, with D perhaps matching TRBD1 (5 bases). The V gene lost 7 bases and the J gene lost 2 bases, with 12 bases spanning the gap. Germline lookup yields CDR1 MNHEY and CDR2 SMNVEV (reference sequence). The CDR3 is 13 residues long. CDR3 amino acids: CASIGVIPYEQYF. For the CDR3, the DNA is TGTGCCAGCATAGGGGTTATCCCCTACGAGCAGTACTTC.

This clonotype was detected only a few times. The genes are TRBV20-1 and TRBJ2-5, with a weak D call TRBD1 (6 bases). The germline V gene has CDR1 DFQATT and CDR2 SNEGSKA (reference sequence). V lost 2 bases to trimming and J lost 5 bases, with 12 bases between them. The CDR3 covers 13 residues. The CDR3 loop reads CSARPTGMETQYF. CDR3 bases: TGCAGTGCTAGACCCACAGGGATGGAGACCCAGTACTTC.

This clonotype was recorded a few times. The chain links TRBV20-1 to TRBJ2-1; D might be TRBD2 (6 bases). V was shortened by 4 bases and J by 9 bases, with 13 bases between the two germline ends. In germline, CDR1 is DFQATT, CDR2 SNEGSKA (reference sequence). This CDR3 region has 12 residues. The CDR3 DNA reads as TGCAGTGCTATTCCGGGACTCTCTGAGCAGTTCTTC. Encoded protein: CSAIPGLSEQFF.

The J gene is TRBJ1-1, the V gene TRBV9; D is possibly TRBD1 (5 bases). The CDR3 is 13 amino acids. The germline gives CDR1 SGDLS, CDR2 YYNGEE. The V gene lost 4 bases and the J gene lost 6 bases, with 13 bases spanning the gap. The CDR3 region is CASSPLRAAEAFF. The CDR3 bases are TGTGCCAGCAGCCCCCTCAGGGCTGCTGAAGCTTTCTTT.

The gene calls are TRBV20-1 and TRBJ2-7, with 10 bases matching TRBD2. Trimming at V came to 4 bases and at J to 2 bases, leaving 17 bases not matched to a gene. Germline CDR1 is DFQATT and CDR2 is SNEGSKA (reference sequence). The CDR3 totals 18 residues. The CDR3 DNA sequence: TGCAGTGCTATTTCTACTCTAGCGGGAGAATATCCCCCCTACGAGCAGTACTTC. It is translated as CSAISTLAGEYPPYEQYF.

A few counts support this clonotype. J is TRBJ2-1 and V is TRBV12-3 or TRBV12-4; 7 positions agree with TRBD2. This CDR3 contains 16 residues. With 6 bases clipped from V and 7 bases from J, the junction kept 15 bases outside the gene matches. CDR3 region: CASRVSLAGVVNEQFF. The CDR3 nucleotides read TGTGCCAGCAGGGTCTCCCTGGCGGGAGTAGTGAATGAGCAGTTCTTC.

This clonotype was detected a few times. CDR3 amino acids: CASSLLRNTQYF. CDR3 nucleotide sequence: TGTGCCAGCAGTTTGCTTAGAAATACGCAGTATTTT. This chain connects TRBV28 to TRBJ2-3; no clear D. Deletions cut 3 bases from V and 7 bases from J, with 8 bases between. There are 12 residues in the CDR3. The V gene's germline CDR1 is MDHEN and CDR2 SYDVKM.

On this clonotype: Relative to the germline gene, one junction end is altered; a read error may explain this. This CDR3 is CASSLAFRDNEQFF. Written as DNA, the CDR3 is TGTGCCAGCAGCTTAGCGTTCAGGGACAATGAGCAGTTCTTT. The rearrangement links TRBV7-9 to TRBJ2-1, with D possibly being TRBD1 (6 bases). The CDR3 runs 14 residues. Per germline, CDR1 SEHNR and CDR2 FQNEAQ (reference sequence).

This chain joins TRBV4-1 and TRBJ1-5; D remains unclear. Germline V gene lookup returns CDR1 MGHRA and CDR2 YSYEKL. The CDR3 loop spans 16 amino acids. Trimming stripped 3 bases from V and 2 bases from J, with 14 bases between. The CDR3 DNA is TGCGCCAGCAGCCAGGGTTTTGCAGCGGGCAATCAGCCCCAGCATTTT. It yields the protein CASSQGFAAGNQPQHF.

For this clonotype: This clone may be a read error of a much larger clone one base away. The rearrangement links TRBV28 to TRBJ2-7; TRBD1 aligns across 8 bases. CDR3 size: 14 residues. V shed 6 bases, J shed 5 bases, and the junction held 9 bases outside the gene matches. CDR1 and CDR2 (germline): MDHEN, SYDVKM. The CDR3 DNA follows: TGTGCCAGCAGCCGAGGTACGACAGGGGACGAGCAGTACTTC. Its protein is CASSRGTTGDEQYF.

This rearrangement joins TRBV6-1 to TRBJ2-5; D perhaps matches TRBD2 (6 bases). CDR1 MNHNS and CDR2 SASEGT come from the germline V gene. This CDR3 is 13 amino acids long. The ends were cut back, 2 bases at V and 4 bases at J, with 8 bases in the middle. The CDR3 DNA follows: TGTGCCAGCAGTGAACCGGGGGTAGAGACCCAGTACTTC. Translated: CASSEPGVETQYF.

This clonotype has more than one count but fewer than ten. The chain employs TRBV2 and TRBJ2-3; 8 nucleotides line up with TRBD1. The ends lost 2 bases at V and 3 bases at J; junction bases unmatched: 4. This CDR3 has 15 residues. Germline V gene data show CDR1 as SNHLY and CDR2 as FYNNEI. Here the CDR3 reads CASSEWTGYTDTQYF. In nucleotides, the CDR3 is TGTGCCAGCAGTGAATGGACAGGGTATACAGATACGCAGTATTTT.

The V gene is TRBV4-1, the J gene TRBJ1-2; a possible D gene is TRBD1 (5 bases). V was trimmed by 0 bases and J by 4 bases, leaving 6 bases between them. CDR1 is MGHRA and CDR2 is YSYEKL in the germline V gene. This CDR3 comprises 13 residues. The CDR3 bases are TGCGCCAGCAGCCAAGAAAGGGGCTATGGCTACACCTTC. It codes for CASSQERGYGYTF.

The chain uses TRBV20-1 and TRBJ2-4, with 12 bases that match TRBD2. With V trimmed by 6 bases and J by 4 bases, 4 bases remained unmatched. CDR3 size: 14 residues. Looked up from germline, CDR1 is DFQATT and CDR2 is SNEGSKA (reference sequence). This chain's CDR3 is CSATTSGRKNIQYF. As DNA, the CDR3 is TGCAGTGCCACGACTAGCGGGAGAAAAAACATTCAGTACTTC.